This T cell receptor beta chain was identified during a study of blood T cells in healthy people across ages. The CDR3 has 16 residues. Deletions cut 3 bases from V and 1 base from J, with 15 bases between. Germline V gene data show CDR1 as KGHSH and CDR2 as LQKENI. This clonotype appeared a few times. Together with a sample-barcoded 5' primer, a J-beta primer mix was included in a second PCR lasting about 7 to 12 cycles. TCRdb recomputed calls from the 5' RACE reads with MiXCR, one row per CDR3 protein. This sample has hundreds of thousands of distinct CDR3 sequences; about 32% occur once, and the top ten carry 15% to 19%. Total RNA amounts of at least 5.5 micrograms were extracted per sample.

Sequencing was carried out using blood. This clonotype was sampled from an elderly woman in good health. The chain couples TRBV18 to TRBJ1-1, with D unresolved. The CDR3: CASSPVGYRSNTEAFF. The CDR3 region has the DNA TGTGCCAGCTCACCCGTAGGTTACAGATCGAACACTGAAGCTTTCTTT.